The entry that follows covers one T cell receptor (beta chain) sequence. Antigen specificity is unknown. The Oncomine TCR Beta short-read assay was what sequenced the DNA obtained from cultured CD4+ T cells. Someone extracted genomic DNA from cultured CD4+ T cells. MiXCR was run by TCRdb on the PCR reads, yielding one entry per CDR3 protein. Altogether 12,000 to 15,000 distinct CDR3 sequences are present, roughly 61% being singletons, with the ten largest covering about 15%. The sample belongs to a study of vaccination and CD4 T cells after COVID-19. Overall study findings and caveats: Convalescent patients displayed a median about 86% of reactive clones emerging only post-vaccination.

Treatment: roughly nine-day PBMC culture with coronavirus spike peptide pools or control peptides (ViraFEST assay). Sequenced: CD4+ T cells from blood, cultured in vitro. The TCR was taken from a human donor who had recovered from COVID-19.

CDR3 DNA: TGTGCCAGCAGCTTAATGAGCGGGAGCTCCTACAATGAGCAGTTCTTC. Its protein product is CASSLMSGSSYNEQFF. The genes are TRBV7-7 and TRBJ2-1, with 8 bases lining up with TRBD2. Germline assignment: CDR1 SSHAT and CDR2 FNYEAQ (reference sequence). This CDR3 is built from 16 residues. Trimming cost V 2 bases and J 0 bases; bases outside gene matches: 3.